This record concerns one TCR beta chain sequence. The second PCR ran about 6 to 12 cycles with a sample-barcoded 5' primer and J-beta primers. TCRdb ran MiXCR on the 5' RACE reads and lists one entry per CDR3 protein. The table includes roughly 700,000 distinct CDR3 sequences, 45% to 50% detected once. The data belong to a study of blood T cells in healthy people across ages. The CDR3 loop spans 13 amino acids. Germline V gene sequence: CDR1 SNHLY, CDR2 FYNNEI. This TCR was recovered from a woman aged 55-75 years in good health. Material: blood. The rearrangement joins TRBV2 to TRBJ2-4; D could derive from TRBD1 or TRBD2 (5 bases each). The J call could be wrong; TRBJ2-7 is a better fit for the DNA end. In DNA, the CDR3 is TGTGCCAGCAGTGGGGACCTTAGCTACGAGCAGTACTTC. Protein product: CASSGDLSYEQYF.